This paragraph reports one T cell receptor beta chain. This entry is derived from a study of blood T cell repertoires in COVID-19. Study-wide background: Donors in the United States, Italy and Spain gave samples during acute or convalescent COVID-19.

J lost 7 bases, V lost 4 bases, and 10 bases had no gene match. The CDR3 covers 16 residues. Germline V CDR1 and CDR2: KGHDR, SFDVKD. The table came from immunoSEQ multiplex PCR; TCRdb's copy has only in-frame clones and leaves some out. Found here are around 310,000 clones, around 89% of them singletons; the top ten hold approximately 8.8%. Before being deemed recovered, Cohort 3 donors had two negative PCRs, clearance, or symptom resolution. The sequencing sample was made of PBMCs or T cells enriched from blood (not recorded which). The chain joins TRBV24-1 to TRBJ2-1; 9 positions agree with TRBD1. The TCR originated in a woman in her thirties or forties who had recovered from COVID-19. The CDR3 loop reads CATSDQDRGARNEQFF. CDR3 DNA: TGTGCCACCAGTGACCAGGACAGGGGAGCTAGGAATGAGCAGTTCTTC.